Shown below are 26 T cell receptor beta chains from a single sample sequenced in a study of shared clonotypes between healthy human individuals (dated by TCRdb to about 2020). Library preparation employed the immunoSEQ multiplex PCR assay. The source is immuneACCESS, and TCRdb retained only in-frame sequences with V and J called. Part of the clones is not carried over; for the studies checked, unresolved V genes explain less than half of this, and the remainder is unexplained. The sample table shows 300,000 to 400,000 clones, and about nine tenths are seen once. 15% to 20% of the sample rests with the top ten. The specimen was memory CD8+ T cells sorted from blood. This specimen's cell subset or site label, interpreted: CD45RO+ cells pooled with CCR7-negative TemRA cells. Receptors were obtained from a young man in good health.

The chain couples TRBV27 to TRBJ2-7; TRBD1 matches at 7 bases. This CDR3 has 13 amino acids. V lost 5 bases to trimming and J lost 5 bases; unmatched junction nucleotides: 6. Germline-derived CDR1 and CDR2 are MNHEY and SMNVEV (reference sequence). The CDR3 sequence: CASSPSGQDEQYF. CDR3 nucleotide sequence: TGTGCCAGCAGTCCCTCCGGACAGGACGAGCAGTACTTC.

J is TRBJ2-2 and V is TRBV7-6, with TRBD2 as a possible D gene (6 bases). Trimming left V 0 bases short and J 10 bases short, with 12 bases between. Per the germline V gene, CDR1 is SGHVS and CDR2 is FNYEAQ. The CDR3 extends over 14 amino acids. This chain's CDR3 is CASSLARAGPELFF. CDR3 nucleotides: TGTGCCAGCAGCTTAGCCAGGGCGGGACCGGAGCTGTTTTTT.

J is TRBJ2-5 and V is TRBV6-5; D possibly uses TRBD1 or TRBD2 (5 bases each). This CDR3 spans 11 amino acids. The germline V gene has CDR1 MNHEY and CDR2 SVGAGI. The V end lost 6 bases, the J end lost 12 bases, and 14 bases lay between the germline ends. Written as DNA, the CDR3 is TGTGCCAGCAGAGCCGGGACGAAAGAGTACTTC. It translates to CASRAGTKEYF.

This clone has ten or more counts. The chain carries TRBV9 and TRBJ1-1; D may be TRBD1 (5 bases). Germline CDR1 is SGDLS and CDR2 is YYNGEE. V lost 8 bases, J lost 2 bases, and 19 bases lay in between. This CDR3 is built from 15 residues. CDR3 protein: CASRRGDSYNTEAFF. CDR3 coding DNA: TGTGCCAGTCGGCGGGGGGATTCCTATAACACTGAAGCTTTCTTT.

The V and J genes are TRBV4-1 and TRBJ1-5; D not certain. CDR1 and CDR2 (germline): MGHRA, YSYEKL. This CDR3 comprises 18 residues. V was cut by 0 bases and J by 1 base, with 16 bases left in between. CDR3 protein: CASSQEGWAEVSNQPQHF. DNA for the CDR3: TGCGCCAGCAGCCAAGAAGGGTGGGCAGAGGTAAGCAATCAGCCCCAGCATTTT.

The chain recombines TRBV7-3 with TRBJ1-2, with 7 positions matching TRBD1. After removal of 5 bases from V and 7 bases from J, the junction contained 10 bases not matched to a gene. Germline CDR1 is SGHTA and CDR2 is FQGTGA. The CDR3 contains 14 residues. CDR3 coding DNA: TGTGCCAGCAGCCTAGCCCTAGGGGGCTCTGGCTACACCTTC. It translates to CASSLALGGSGYTF.

Notes on this clone: The junction does not match germline at one end; this may be a read error. This rearrangement joins TRBV9 to TRBJ2-7; TRBD1 or TRBD2 may be the D gene (6 bases each). The germline V gene has CDR1 SGDLS and CDR2 YYNGEE. The CDR3 is made up of 13 amino acids. DNA of the CDR3: TGTGCCAGCAGCGCAGCTCCCGGGGGCCTTCTTCTATTC. Translation gives CASSAAPGGLLLF.

The gene calls are TRBV7-9 and TRBJ1-2; the match to TRBD1 covers 12 bases. The V gene end was trimmed by 5 bases and the J gene end by 4 bases; junction bases not matched to a gene: 8. This CDR3 has 16 amino acids. Germline V CDR1 and CDR2: SEHNR, FQNEAQ (reference sequence). The CDR3 region is CASSPEGQGAIYGYTF. The CDR3 DNA reads TGTGCCAGCAGCCCCGAGGGACAGGGGGCGATCTATGGCTACACCTTC.

This chain connects TRBV27 to TRBJ1-1; D might be TRBD1 (5 bases). The CDR3 consists of 14 residues. V was shortened by 2 bases and J by 2 bases, with 9 bases between the two germline ends. Germline V gene data show CDR1 as MNHEY and CDR2 as SMNVEV (reference sequence). The CDR3 here is CASSLAGGNTEAFF. The CDR3 DNA follows: TGTGCCAGCAGTTTAGCGGGGGGAAACACTGAAGCTTTCTTT.

The table lists this clone with a few counts. The chain uses TRBV5-1 and TRBJ1-1; no firm D call. This CDR3 is 15 amino acids long. Germline values: CDR1 SGHRS, CDR2 YFSETQ. V was shortened by 0 bases and J by 4 bases, with 13 bases between the two germline ends. The CDR3 bases are TGCGCCAGCAGCTTGGCGGCCAAAGGATCCACTGAAGCTTTCTTT. It specifies CASSLAAKGSTEAFF.

The rearrangement joins TRBV27 to TRBJ1-4; D remains ambiguous. Trimming removed 5 bases at V and 0 bases at J, with 13 bases between. Germline CDR1 MNHEY, CDR2 SMNVEV (reference sequence). The CDR3 loop spans 16 amino acids. Written as DNA, the CDR3 is TGTGCCAGCAGTCCCCACATCGTTTCAACTAATGAAAAACTGTTTTTT. This sequence encodes CASSPHIVSTNEKLFF.

V gene TRBV19 combines with J gene TRBJ1-4; no clear D. This CDR3 is 14 amino acids long. Between the trimmed V and J ends, which lost 2 bases and 6 bases, there was a span of 10 bases. Germline values: CDR1 LNHDA, CDR2 SQIVND (reference sequence). The CDR3 DNA sequence: TGTGCCAGTAGTATATGGTCCTGGGATGAAAAACTGTTTTTT. Its protein is CASSIWSWDEKLFF. Using reference TRBV19 and TRBJ1-4 for the parts outside the CDR3, the full variable domain is DGGITQSPKYLFRKEGQNVTLSCEQNLNHDAMYWYRQDPGQGLRLIYYSQIVNDFQKGDIAEGYSVSREKKESFPLTVTSAQKNPTAFYLCASSIWSWDEKLFFGSGTQLSVL.

This chain joins TRBV5-1 and TRBJ2-3, with D perhaps TRBD1 or TRBD2 (6 bases each). Germline assignment: CDR1 SGHRS and CDR2 YFSETQ. The CDR3 runs to 15 residues. Trimming took 2 bases from V and 0 from J, leaving 10 bases between them. CDR3 in DNA: TGCGCCAGCAGCTTAGGGGGGACTAGCACAGATACGCAGTATTTT. Encoded protein: CASSLGGTSTDTQYF.

The count of this clone is one. This rearrangement joins TRBV10-2 to TRBJ2-1, with D perhaps matching TRBD2 (6 bases). Germline CDR1 and CDR2: WSHSY and SAAADI. Trimming cost V 1 base and J 7 bases, with 14 bases left between them. The CDR3 is 15 residues long. Here the CDR3 reads CASSEFLAASNEQFF. The CDR3 nucleotides are TGCGCCAGCAGTGAGTTTTTAGCGGCCTCTAATGAGCAGTTCTTC.

This rearrangement joins TRBV27 to TRBJ2-3, with D perhaps matching TRBD2 (5 bases). Trimming cost V 2 bases and J 2 bases, with 11 bases left between them. Per germline, CDR1 MNHEY and CDR2 SMNVEV (reference sequence). The CDR3 spans 15 residues. The CDR3: CASSLGIASTDTQYF. The CDR3 DNA follows: TGTGCCAGCAGTTTAGGGATAGCGTCCACAGATACGCAGTATTTT.

This clone was seen a few times. This chain uses TRBV6-5 with TRBJ2-7, with TRBD2 matching over 7 bases. CDR3 length: 13 residues. J lost 3 bases, V lost 5 bases, and 4 bases had no gene match. CDR1 MNHEY and CDR2 SVGAGI come from the germline V gene. CDR3 sequence reads: CASSGPGGYEQYF. CDR3 DNA sequence: TGTGCCAGCAGTGGACCGGGGGGCTACGAGCAGTACTTC.

The genes are TRBV6-5 and TRBJ2-2; D is ambiguous. From germline, CDR1 is MNHEY and CDR2 SVGAGI. V shed 0 bases and J shed 3 bases, with 8 bases lying between them. The CDR3 runs to 15 residues. CDR3 protein: CASSYSADYTGELFF. Written as DNA, the CDR3 is TGTGCCAGCAGTTACTCGGCGGATTACACCGGGGAGCTGTTTTTT.

The chain joins TRBV9 to TRBJ1-1; the D gene is possibly TRBD1 (6 bases). Germline CDR1 SGDLS, CDR2 YYNGEE. V lost 0 bases to trimming and J lost 0 bases, with 15 bases between them. The CDR3 is 17 amino acids. The CDR3 nucleotides read TGTGCCAGCAGCGTAGCCGGGACACCTATTATGAACACTGAAGCTTTCTTT. Amino acid sequence: CASSVAGTPIMNTEAFF.

The chain employs TRBV7-9 and TRBJ2-2; TRBD1 agrees at 10 bases. CDR3 size: 13 residues. Germline assignment: CDR1 SEHNR and CDR2 FQNEAQ (reference sequence). The trim removed 8 bases at V and 5 bases at J, leaving 2 bases unmatched. The CDR3: CASGTGETGELFF. CDR3 nucleotide sequence: TGTGCCAGCGGGACAGGGGAGACCGGGGAGCTGTTTTTT.

The CDR3 spells CASSLGGANQPQHF. As DNA, the CDR3 is TGTGCCAGCAGTTTAGGAGGGGCCAATCAGCCCCAGCATTTT. The chain uses TRBV27 and TRBJ1-5; D is perhaps TRBD1 (5 bases). Germline assignment: CDR1 MNHEY and CDR2 SMNVEV (reference sequence). CDR3 length: 14 amino acids. Trimming cost V 2 bases and J 3 bases, with 8 bases left between them.

The chain uses TRBV2 and TRBJ2-1; weak D call: TRBD2 (5 bases). V shed 7 bases and J shed 9 bases, with 19 bases lying between them. Germline-derived CDR1 and CDR2 are SNHLY and FYNNEI. The CDR3 is 14 residues long. As DNA, the CDR3 is TGTGCCAGCACGGGATACTCCCTTTTGTTTGAGCAGTTCTTC. Its translation is CASTGYSLLFEQFF.

The chain employs TRBV7-9 and TRBJ1-2; 8 bases are shared with TRBD1. V was clipped by 5 bases and J by 0 bases; unmatched bases: 5. The germline gives CDR1 SEHNR, CDR2 FQNEAQ (reference sequence). This CDR3 is 15 amino acids long. CDR3 sequence reads: CASSVGQGANYGYTF. As DNA, the CDR3 is TGTGCCAGCAGCGTAGGACAGGGAGCTAACTATGGCTACACCTTC.

The J gene is TRBJ2-1, the V gene TRBV5-1; D is unclear. Between the trimmed V and J ends, which lost 2 bases and 8 bases, there was a span of 14 bases. The CDR3 length is 14 residues. CDR1 is SGHRS, CDR2 YFSETQ, per germline. The CDR3 loop reads CASSLPYGSDEQFF. For the CDR3, the DNA is TGCGCCAGCAGCTTACCATACGGGTCAGATGAGCAGTTCTTC.

This clone showed up just once. The genes are TRBV4-1 and TRBJ2-3; 7 bases are shared with TRBD2. Germline CDR1 is MGHRA and CDR2 is YSYEKL. J lost 3 bases, V lost 4 bases, and 7 bases had no gene match. This CDR3 has 15 residues. The CDR3 loop reads CASSLVQGGTDTQYF. Here the CDR3 DNA reads TGCGCCAGCAGCCTAGTCCAGGGAGGGACAGATACGCAGTATTTT.

J is TRBJ2-2 and V is TRBV19; 10 nucleotides agree with TRBD2. The germline gives CDR1 LNHDA, CDR2 SQIVND (reference sequence). CDR3 size: 15 residues. J lost 7 bases, V lost 7 bases, and 9 bases had no gene match. The CDR3 here is CASTPLAGMDGELFF. The CDR3 nucleotides read TGTGCCAGTACCCCACTAGCGGGAATGGACGGGGAGCTGTTTTTT.

The V call is TRBV27, the J call TRBJ2-1, with 7 bases matching TRBD1. V lost 5 bases and J lost 5; bases outside the gene matches: 9. Germline V gene data show CDR1 as MNHEY and CDR2 as SMNVEV (reference sequence). This CDR3 comprises 15 residues. The CDR3 region is CASSLTGAGDNEQFF. CDR3 in DNA: TGTGCCAGCAGTCTAACAGGGGCTGGGGACAATGAGCAGTTCTTC.